The 14 T cell receptor beta chains in this list originate from one sample, sequenced in a study of T cells expressing NK-cell markers. Reanalyzing the 5' RACE reads, TCRdb keeps one entry per CDR3 protein, without DNA. The table lists 350,000 to 400,000 distinct CDR3 sequences, with about 10% in the top ten. The sequenced sample consisted of blood T cells: a sorted CD56 or NKG2C T cell subset, CD4+ or CD8+ T cells, or bulk PBMC T cells (not recorded which). The receptors were sampled from a woman aged 50 to 60 in good health.

The V call is TRBV5-1, the J call TRBJ2-7; TCRdb lists TRBD1, though no DNA is available to test this call. The CDR3 totals 14 residues. Germline CDR1 and CDR2: SGHRS and YFSETQ. The CDR3 is CASSLVEGASEQYF.

This sequence joins TRBV24-1 and TRBJ1-5; lacking DNA, the TRBD1 call made by TCRdb goes unchecked. This CDR3 is built from 18 residues. Germline V gene sequence: CDR1 KGHDR, CDR2 SFDVKD. This CDR3 is CATSDSRQGILSNQPQHF.

The rearrangement joins TRBV20-1 to TRBJ2-3; lacking DNA, the TRBD2 call made by TCRdb goes unchecked. Germline loops: CDR1 DFQATT, CDR2 SNEGSKA (reference sequence). The CDR3 contains 16 residues. This CDR3 is CSARDGTSGKKDTQYF.

The J gene is TRBJ2-3, the V gene TRBV7-8; the D call from TCRdb, TRBD1, cannot be confirmed without DNA. The CDR3 extends over 17 amino acids. Germline V gives CDR1 SGHVS, CDR2 FQNEAQ. The CDR3 spells CASSLTGGPLHTDTQYF. Combining the CDR3 with reference TRBV7-8 and TRBJ2-3 gives the whole variable domain GAGVSQSPRYKVAKRGQDVALRCDPISGHVSLFWYQQALGQGPEFLTYFQNEAQLDKSGLPSDRFFAERPEGSVSTLKIQRTQQEDSAVYLCASSLTGGPLHTDTQYFGPGTRLTVL.

The V and J genes are TRBV7-9 and TRBJ2-2; the D gene TCRdb calls, TRBD2, cannot be checked with no DNA. Per the germline V gene, CDR1 is SEHNR and CDR2 is FQNEAQ (reference sequence). The CDR3 has 14 residues. CDR3 protein: CASSSTSNTGELFF.

The chain couples TRBV20-1 to TRBJ2-7; TCRdb proposes TRBD2, but this gene call is untestable without DNA. This CDR3 comprises 15 residues. Germline-derived CDR1 and CDR2 are DFQATT and SNEGSKA (reference sequence). The CDR3 protein is CSAIPTLTSGYEQYF.

This CDR3 is CASSEPGQLNEQFF. J is TRBJ2-1 and V is TRBV10-2; the TCRdb call, TRBD1, lacks DNA for checking. Germline-derived CDR1 and CDR2 are WSHSY and SAAADI. The CDR3 length is 14 residues.

CDR3 residues: CASSLVALADTQYF. The chain is built from TRBV5-1 and TRBJ2-3. The CDR3 is 14 residues long. CDR1 is SGHRS and CDR2 is YFSETQ in the germline V gene.

The chain is built from TRBV28 and TRBJ2-1. Germline CDR1 is MDHEN and CDR2 is SYDVKM. This CDR3 has 12 amino acids. The CDR3 loop reads CASSLPYNEQFF. Filled out from reference TRBV28 and TRBJ2-1, the complete variable domain reads DVKVTQSSRYLVKRTGEKVFLECVQDMDHENMFWYRQDPGLGLRLIYFSYDVKMKEKGDIPEGYSVSREKKERFSLILESASTNQTSMYLCASSLPYNEQFFGPGTRLTVL.

The CDR3 is CATRQGTNTGELFF. The rearrangement joins TRBV27 to TRBJ2-2; TCRdb's D gene call, TRBD1, goes unchecked for lack of DNA. CDR1 MNHEY and CDR2 SMNVEV come from the germline V gene (reference sequence). The CDR3 consists of 14 residues.

The chain has TRBV7-8 and TRBJ2-5. In germline, CDR1 is SGHVS, CDR2 FQNEAQ. This CDR3 comprises 16 residues. This CDR3 reads CASSLVLTRTQETQYF.

The chain employs TRBV5-1 and TRBJ2-2; checking the TCRdb D call of TRBD1 is not possible without DNA. Per the germline V gene, CDR1 is SGHRS and CDR2 is YFSETQ. The CDR3 has 17 amino acids. The CDR3 loop reads CASTPLGAGTNTGELFF.

The rearrangement uses TRBV5-1 and TRBJ2-1; without DNA, the TCRdb call of TRBD2 cannot be checked. Germline lookup yields CDR1 SGHRS and CDR2 YFSETQ. This CDR3 has 14 residues. The CDR3 protein is CASSPGLAGNEQFF.

The chain employs TRBV25-1 and TRBJ1-1. Looked up from germline, CDR1 is MGHDK and CDR2 is SYGVNS. The length of the CDR3 is 13 residues. The chain's CDR3 is CASSGVGRTEAFF.